The TCR beta chain under discussion was sequenced for a study of blood T cell repertoires in COVID-19. Study in general: Both acute and convalescent COVID-19 samples were obtained from the United States, Italy and Spain. PBMCs, B-cell-depleted T cells, or T cells provided the cDNA or gDNA that made up the material.

Original processing notes: For nucleated cells, counts were estimated from reference gene primer amplification. The repertoire was sequenced with immunoSEQ multiplex PCR; TCRdb's copy has only in-frame clones and lacks some. V and J calls and clone size are copied from that table; D and trimming were computed from the DNA. Here the sample spans about 80,000 clones, 89% being singletons. Germline V lookup: CDR1 SGHNT, CDR2 YYREEE (reference sequence). This CDR3 spans 16 amino acids. V gave up 0 bases and J gave up 0 bases, with 10 bases separating them. This TCR derives from a man in his 70s with active or convalescent COVID-19. The source material was peripheral blood. The J gene is TRBJ2-1, the V gene TRBV5-4, with D tentatively TRBD1 (5 bases). CDR3 nucleotide sequence: TGTGCCAGCAGCTTGGACTGGCAGGGCTCCTACAATGAGCAGTTCTTC. It encodes CASSLDWQGSYNEQFF. The complete variable domain, with remaining parts taken from reference TRBV5-4 and TRBJ2-1, reads ETGVTQSPTHLIKTRGQQVTLRCSSQSGHNTVSWYQQALGQGPQFIFQYYREEENGRGNFPPRFSGLQFPNYSSELNVNALELDDSALYLCASSLDWQGSYNEQFFGPGTRLTVL.